This TCR beta chain was captured by sequencing in a study of naive and memory T cell subsets. The beta constant-region primer was an equimolar mix of two oligonucleotides covering TRBC1 and TRBC2. Four rounds of PCR amplified the ligated cDNA using nested alpha and beta constant-region primers plus SP2. TCRdb redid the calling of the UMI-ligation and nested PCR reads with MiXCR, one entry per CDR3 protein. This table holds around 30,000 distinct CDR3 sequences, about a fifth found once. Cells stained for CD3, CD4, CD8, CD45RA and CD27 were sorted into four subsets. Germline lookup yields CDR1 LGHDT and CDR2 YNNKEL (reference sequence). CDR3 length: 15 amino acids. V lost 0 bases and J lost 8, with 13 bases in between.

The V call is TRBV3-1, the J call TRBJ1-4; D perhaps matches TRBD1 (5 bases). The specimen sequenced was effector memory CD4+ T cells from blood. Noted subset: effector memory, CD45RA- CD27-. This TCR derives from a human donor in good health. The CDR3 protein is CASSQEGRVGEKLFF. For the CDR3, the DNA is TGTGCCAGCAGCCAAGAAGGCAGGGTAGGAGAAAAACTGTTTTTT. Variable domain in full (rest from reference TRBV3-1 and TRBJ1-4): DTAVSQTPKYLVTQMGNDKSIKCEQNLGHDTMYWYKQDSKKFLKIMFSYNNKELIINETVPNRFSPKSPDKAHLNLHINSLELGDSAVYFCASSQEGRVGEKLFFGSGTQLSVL.